This TCR beta chain was recovered during a study of PD-L1 blockade in urothelial cancer. As for the study in general: Atezolizumab (1,200 mg intravenously every 3 weeks) began in 2014 for patients.

Some clones are missing from TCRdb's copy, which holds only in-frame ones; the method was immunoSEQ multiplex PCR. Of about 30,000 clones in the sample, approximately 90% were seen once. The time point denotes: peripheral blood 6 weeks after treatment start. The CDR3 sequence is 19 residues long. Trimming at V came to 0 bases and at J to 5 bases, leaving 7 bases not matched to a gene. Germline lookup yields CDR1 LGHNT and CDR2 FRNRAP. Sequenced here: PBMCs, sampled around atezolizumab (anti-PD-L1) treatment. The rearrangement uses TRBV12-5 and TRBJ2-1; 16 nucleotides agree with TRBD2. The receptor was isolated from a man aged 80 or over with urothelial cancer. The CDR3 loop is CASGLVLGTSGRDHNEQFF. The CDR3, as DNA: TGTGCTAGTGGTTTGGTACTAGGGACTAGCGGGAGGGACCACAATGAGCAGTTCTTC.